The clone carrying this T cell receptor (beta chain) was recorded a few times. The target antigen is unknown. This sample is drawn from a study of T-cell reconstitution after alpha-beta-depleted transplantation in children. Germline V CDR1 and CDR2: MNHEY, SVGAGI. Losses at the gene ends were 5 bases for V and 6 bases for J; bases not matched to a gene: 9. The length of the CDR3 is 15 residues. Study-level results: Newly produced T cells mostly accounted for T-cell counts and diversity one year post-transplant.

During its preparation, the TCRbeta library received unique molecular identifiers. TCRdb independently ran MiXCR on the PCR reads; one entry per CDR3 protein. The sample has about 540,000 distinct CDR3 sequences, over 25% seen once. The source of this sequence is a boy under two years old with Wiskott-Aldrich syndrome, due to receive a stem cell transplant. The sequenced sample was PBMCs, obtained before TCRalphabeta/CD19-depleted stem cell transplant. The chain joins TRBV6-5 to TRBJ2-4, with TRBD2 identical over 8 bases. CDR3 residues: CASSRSGLVSNIQYF. The CDR3 nucleotides read TGTGCCAGCAGTCGCTCGGGACTAGTATCAAACATTCAGTACTTC.